This TCR beta chain was observed in a study of blood T cell repertoires in COVID-19. At the level of the study: Donors in the United States, Italy and Spain gave samples during acute or convalescent COVID-19. PBMCs, B-cell-depleted T cells, or T cells provided the cDNA or gDNA that made up the material.

This CDR3 has 15 residues. V shed 1 base and J 5 bases; nucleotides not matched to a gene: 3. Germline CDR1 is SGHRS and CDR2 is YFSETQ. Original analysis: From reference gene primer amplification, estimates of nucleated cell counts were derived. Assay used: immunoSEQ multiplex PCR; TCRdb lists only in-frame clones, some missing. Clone size and the V and J calls come from that table; the DNA yielded D and trimming. The sample includes about 53,000 clones, about 80% seen only once; the top ten take around 15%. J is TRBJ2-3 and V is TRBV5-1; 11 bases line up with TRBD2. This TCR was sampled from a human donor in a cohort sampled during active COVID-19. Specimen: peripheral blood. The DNA for the CDR3 is TGCGCCAGCAGCTTGTTTACTAGCGGGGGAGATACGCAGTATTTT. It encodes CASSLFTSGGDTQYF.